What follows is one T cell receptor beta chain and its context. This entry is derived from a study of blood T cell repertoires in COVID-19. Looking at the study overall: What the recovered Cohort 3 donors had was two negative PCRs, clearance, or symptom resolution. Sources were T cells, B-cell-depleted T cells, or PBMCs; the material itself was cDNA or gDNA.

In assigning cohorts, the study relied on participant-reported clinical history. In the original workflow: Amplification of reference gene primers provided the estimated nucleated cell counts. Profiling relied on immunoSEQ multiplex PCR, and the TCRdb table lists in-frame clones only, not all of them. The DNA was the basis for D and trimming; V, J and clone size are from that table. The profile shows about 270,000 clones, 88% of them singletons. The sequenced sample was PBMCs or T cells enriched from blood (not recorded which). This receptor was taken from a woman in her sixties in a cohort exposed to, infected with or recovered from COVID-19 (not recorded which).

The CDR3 reads CSANTAGTGQEYF. CDR3 DNA sequence: TGCAGCGCAAACACAGCCGGGACAGGGCAGGAATACTTC. V gene TRBV29-1 combines with J gene TRBJ2-7; 9 bases agree with TRBD1. V dropped 7 bases and J dropped 13; count of bases not matched to a gene: 17. The length of the CDR3 is 13 residues. Germline CDR1 and CDR2: SQVTM and ANQGSEA.